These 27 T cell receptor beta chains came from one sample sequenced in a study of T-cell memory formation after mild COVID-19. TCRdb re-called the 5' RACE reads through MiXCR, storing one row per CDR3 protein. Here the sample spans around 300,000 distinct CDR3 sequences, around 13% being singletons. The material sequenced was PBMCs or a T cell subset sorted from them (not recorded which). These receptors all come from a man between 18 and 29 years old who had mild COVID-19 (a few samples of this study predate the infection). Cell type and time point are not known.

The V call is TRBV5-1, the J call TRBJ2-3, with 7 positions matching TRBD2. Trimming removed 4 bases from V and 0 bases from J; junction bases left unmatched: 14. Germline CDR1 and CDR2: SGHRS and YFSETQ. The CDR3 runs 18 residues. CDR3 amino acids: CASSPPRSGDSSTDTQYF. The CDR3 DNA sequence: TGCGCCAGCAGCCCCCCCCGGAGCGGGGACTCTAGCACAGATACGCAGTATTTT.

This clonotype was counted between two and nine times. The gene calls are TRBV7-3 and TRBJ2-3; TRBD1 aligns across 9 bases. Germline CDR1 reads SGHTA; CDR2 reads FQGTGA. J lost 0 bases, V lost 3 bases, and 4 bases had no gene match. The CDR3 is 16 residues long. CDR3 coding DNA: TGTGCCAGCAGCTTCCGGACAGGGGCGAGCACAGATACGCAGTATTTT. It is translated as CASSFRTGASTDTQYF.

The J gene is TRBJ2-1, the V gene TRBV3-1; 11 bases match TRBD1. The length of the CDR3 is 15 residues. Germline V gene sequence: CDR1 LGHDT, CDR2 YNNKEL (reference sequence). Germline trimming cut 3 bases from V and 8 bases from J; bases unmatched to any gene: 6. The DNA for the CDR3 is TGTGCCAGCAGCCACGGGGACAGGGGGTATTATGAGCAGTTCTTC. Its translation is CASSHGDRGYYEQFF.

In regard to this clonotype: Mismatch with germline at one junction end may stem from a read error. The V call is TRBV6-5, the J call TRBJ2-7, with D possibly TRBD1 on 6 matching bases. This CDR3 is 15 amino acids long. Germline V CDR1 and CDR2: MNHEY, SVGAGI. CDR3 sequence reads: CASGYSRGQFGEQYF. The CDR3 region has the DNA TGTGCCAGCGGTTACTCGAGAGGACAGTTCGGGGAGCAGTACTTC.

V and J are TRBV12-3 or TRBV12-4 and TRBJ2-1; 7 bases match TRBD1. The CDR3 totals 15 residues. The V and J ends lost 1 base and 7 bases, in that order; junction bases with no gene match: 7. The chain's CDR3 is CASSLVAGGRNEQFF. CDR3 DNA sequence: TGTGCCAGCAGTTTAGTAGCAGGGGGTAGGAATGAGCAGTTCTTC.

CDR3 sequence: CASSLVEVTGYGYTF. CDR3 nucleotides: TGTGCCAGCAGCTTGGTTGAGGTTACAGGCTATGGCTACACCTTC. This sequence joins TRBV5-6 and TRBJ1-2; D is perhaps TRBD1 (5 bases). Germline values: CDR1 SGHDT, CDR2 YYEEEE. The CDR3 is 15 residues long. V lost 0 bases and J 4 bases, leaving 13 bases between the germline ends.

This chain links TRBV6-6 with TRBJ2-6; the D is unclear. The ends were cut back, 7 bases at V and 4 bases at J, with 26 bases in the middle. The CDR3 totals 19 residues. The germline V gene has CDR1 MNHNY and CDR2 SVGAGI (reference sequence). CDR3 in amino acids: CASNPWRGRSAAGANVLTF. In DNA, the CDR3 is TGTGCCAGCAACCCCTGGAGAGGCAGGTCGGCAGCCGGGGCCAACGTCCTGACTTTC.

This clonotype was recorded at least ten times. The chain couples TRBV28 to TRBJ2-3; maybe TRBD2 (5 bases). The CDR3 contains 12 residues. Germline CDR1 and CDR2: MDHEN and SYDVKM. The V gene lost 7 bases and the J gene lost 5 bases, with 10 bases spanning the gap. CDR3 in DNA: TGTGCCAGCAAAGCGGCCGGAGATACGCAGTATTTT. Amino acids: CASKAAGDTQYF.

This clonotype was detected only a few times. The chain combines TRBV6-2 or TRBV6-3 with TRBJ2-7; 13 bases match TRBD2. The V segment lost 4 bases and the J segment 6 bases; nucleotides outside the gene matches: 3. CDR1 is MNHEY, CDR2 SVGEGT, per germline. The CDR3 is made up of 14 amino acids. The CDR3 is CASSSGLAGAEQYV. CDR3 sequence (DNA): TGTGCCAGCAGTTCCGGACTAGCGGGGGCCGAGCAGTACGTC.

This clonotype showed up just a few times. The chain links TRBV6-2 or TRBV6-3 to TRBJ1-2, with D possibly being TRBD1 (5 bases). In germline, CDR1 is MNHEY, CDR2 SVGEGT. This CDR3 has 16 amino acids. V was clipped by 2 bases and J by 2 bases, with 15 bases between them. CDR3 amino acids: CASSYPTMDMNYGYTF. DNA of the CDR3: TGTGCCAGCAGTTACCCAACGATGGACATGAACTATGGCTACACCTTC.

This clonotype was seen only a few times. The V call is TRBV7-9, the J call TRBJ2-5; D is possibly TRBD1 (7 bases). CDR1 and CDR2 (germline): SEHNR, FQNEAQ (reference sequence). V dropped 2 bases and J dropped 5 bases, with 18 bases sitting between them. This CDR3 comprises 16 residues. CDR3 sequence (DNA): TGTGCCAGCAGCTTATTGCGGGATAGGGGGCGCGAGACCCAGTACTTC. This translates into CASSLLRDRGRETQYF.

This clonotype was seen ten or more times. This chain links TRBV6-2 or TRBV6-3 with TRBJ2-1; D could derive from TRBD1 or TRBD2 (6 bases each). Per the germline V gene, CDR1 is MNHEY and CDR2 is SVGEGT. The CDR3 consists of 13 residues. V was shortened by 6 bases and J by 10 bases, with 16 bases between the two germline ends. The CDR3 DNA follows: TGTGCCAGCAGCTACCGGGGGCGTCGAGAGCAGTTCTTC. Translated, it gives CASSYRGRREQFF.

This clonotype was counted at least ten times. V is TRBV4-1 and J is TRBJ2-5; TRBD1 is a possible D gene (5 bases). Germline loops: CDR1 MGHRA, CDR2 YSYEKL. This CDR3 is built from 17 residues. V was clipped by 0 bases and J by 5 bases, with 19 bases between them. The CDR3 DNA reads TGCGCCAGCAGCCAAGAGTCTTGGGGTAGGGGCCCGGAGACCCAGTACTTC. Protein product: CASSQESWGRGPETQYF.

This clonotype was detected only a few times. CDR3 DNA sequence: TGCGCCAGCCGGGGGACAGCCTCTGGAAACACCATATATTTT. It codes for CASRGTASGNTIYF. The gene calls are TRBV5-1 and TRBJ1-3; 7 bases are a match to TRBD1. The CDR3 loop spans 14 amino acids. The V gene's germline CDR1 is SGHRS and CDR2 YFSETQ. V was clipped by 7 bases and J by 0 bases; unmatched bases: 4.

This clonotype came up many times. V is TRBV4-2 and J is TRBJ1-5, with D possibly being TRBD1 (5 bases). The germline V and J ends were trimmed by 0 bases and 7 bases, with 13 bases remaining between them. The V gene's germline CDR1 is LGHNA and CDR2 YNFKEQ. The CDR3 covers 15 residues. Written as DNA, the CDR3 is TGTGCCAGCAGCCAAGATCCCGGGGGTGGCCAGCCCCAGCATTTT. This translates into CASSQDPGGGQPQHF.

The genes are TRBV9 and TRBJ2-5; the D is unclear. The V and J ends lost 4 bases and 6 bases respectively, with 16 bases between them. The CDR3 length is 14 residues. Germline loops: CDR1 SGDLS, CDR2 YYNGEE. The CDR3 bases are TGTGCCAGCAGCACTTCTAGATCTACGAAGACCCAGTACTTC. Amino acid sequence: CASSTSRSTKTQYF.

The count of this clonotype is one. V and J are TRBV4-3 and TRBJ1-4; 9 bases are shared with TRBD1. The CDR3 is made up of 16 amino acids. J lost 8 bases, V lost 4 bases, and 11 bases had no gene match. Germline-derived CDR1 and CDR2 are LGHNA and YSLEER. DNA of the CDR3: TGCGCCAGCAGCCTCGACCTGGACAGGGGTCTGGAAAAACTGTTTTTT. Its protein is CASSLDLDRGLEKLFF.

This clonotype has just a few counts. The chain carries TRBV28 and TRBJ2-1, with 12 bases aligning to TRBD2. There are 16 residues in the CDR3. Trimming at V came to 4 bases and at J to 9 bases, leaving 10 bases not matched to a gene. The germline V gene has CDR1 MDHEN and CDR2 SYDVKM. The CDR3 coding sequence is TGTGCCAGCAGTTCCTCGTCTGCTAGCGGGGGGGGTGAGCAGTTCTTC. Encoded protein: CASSSSSASGGGEQFF.

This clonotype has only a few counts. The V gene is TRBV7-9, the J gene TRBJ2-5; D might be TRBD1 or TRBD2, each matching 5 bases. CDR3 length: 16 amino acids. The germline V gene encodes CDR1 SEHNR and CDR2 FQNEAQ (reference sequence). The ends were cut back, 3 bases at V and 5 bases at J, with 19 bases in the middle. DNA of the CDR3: TGTGCCAGCAGCTTTGGGACGGGGCATACTTTGGAGACCCAGTACTTC. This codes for CASSFGTGHTLETQYF.

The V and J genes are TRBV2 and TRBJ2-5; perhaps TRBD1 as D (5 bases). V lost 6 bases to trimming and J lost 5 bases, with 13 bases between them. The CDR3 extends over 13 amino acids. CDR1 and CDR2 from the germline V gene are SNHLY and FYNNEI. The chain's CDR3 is CASRTRQTETQYF. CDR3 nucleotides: TGTGCCAGCAGAACCCGACAGACGGAGACCCAGTACTTC.

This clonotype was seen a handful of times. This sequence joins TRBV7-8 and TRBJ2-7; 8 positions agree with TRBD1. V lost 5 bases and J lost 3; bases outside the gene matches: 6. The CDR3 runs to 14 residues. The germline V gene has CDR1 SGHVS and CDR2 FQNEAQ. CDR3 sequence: CASSPRTGNYEQYV. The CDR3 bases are TGTGCCAGCAGCCCCCGGACAGGGAACTACGAGCAGTACGTC.

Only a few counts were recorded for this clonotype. The CDR3 DNA reads as TGCGCCAGCAGCAGGGACTCGGTTGGGACAGGGCATTCACCCCTCCACTTT. Residues: CASSRDSVGTGHSPLHF. The chain carries TRBV5-1 and TRBJ1-6; 9 bases align to TRBD1. The CDR3 covers 17 residues. Germline V gene sequence: CDR1 SGHRS, CDR2 YFSETQ. V trimming: 4 bases; J trimming: 8 bases; junction bases outside the gene matches: 13. Together with reference TRBV5-1 and TRBJ1-6, the CDR3 gives the full variable domain: KAGVTQTPRYLIKTRGQQVTLSCSPISGHRSVSWYQQTPGQGLQFLFEYFSETQRNKGNFPGRFSGRQFSNSRSEMNVSTLELGDSALYLCASSRDSVGTGHSPLHFGNGTRLTVT.

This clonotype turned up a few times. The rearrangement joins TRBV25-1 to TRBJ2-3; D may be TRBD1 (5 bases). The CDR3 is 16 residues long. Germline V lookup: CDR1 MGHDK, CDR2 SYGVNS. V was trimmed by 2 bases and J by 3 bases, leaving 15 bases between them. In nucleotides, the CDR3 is TGTGCCAGCAGTGAACTGGCAGGGCGAGGAACAGATACGCAGTATTTT. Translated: CASSELAGRGTDTQYF.

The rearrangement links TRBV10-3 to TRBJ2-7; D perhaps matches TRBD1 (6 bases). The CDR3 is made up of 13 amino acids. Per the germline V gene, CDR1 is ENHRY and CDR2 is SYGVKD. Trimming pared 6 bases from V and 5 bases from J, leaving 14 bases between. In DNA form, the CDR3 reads TGTGCCATCAGAGCAGGGGACGGGGACGAGCAGTACGTC. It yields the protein CAIRAGDGDEQYV.

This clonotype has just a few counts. The CDR3 sequence is CSARSLRLAGGSTDTQYF. The CDR3 DNA sequence: TGCAGTGCTAGGTCCCTAAGACTAGCGGGGGGGAGCACAGATACGCAGTATTTT. The chain carries TRBV20-1 and TRBJ2-3; 14 nucleotides match TRBD2. The J segment lost 0 bases and the V segment lost 3 bases, leaving 8 bases of the junction unmatched. In germline, CDR1 is DFQATT, CDR2 SNEGSKA (reference sequence). The CDR3 loop spans 18 amino acids.

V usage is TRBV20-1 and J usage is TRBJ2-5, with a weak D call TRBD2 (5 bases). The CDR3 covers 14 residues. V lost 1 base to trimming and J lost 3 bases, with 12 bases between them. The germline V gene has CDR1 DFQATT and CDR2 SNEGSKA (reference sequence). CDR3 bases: TGCAGTGCTAGAGTCGGGCGGGCTGAAGAGACCCAGTACTTC. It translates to CSARVGRAEETQYF.

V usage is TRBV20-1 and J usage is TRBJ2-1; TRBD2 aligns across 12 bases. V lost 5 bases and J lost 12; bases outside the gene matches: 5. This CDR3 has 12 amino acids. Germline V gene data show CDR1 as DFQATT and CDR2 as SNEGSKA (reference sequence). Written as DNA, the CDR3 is TGCAGTGCTCTAGCGGGGGGGCCTGGGCAGTTCTTC. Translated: CSALAGGPGQFF.